This TCR beta chain was recovered during a study of control samples from healthy donors and cancer patients (dated by TCRdb to 2018 to 2020). Trimming removed 4 bases from V and 7 bases from J, leaving 20 bases between the germline ends. Sequences SGHDN (CDR1) and FVKESK (CDR2) are obtained from the germline V gene. Measured from the cysteine to the phenylalanine, the CDR3 is 15 residues long. CDR3 DNA only is kept here, 45 bases in frame from base 1. Note on this clone: Its target antigen remains unknown. Base qualities are not provided; no much larger clone lies one nucleotide away.

Preparation of the library involved the immunoSEQ multiplex PCR assay. TCRdb obtained this table from immuneACCESS and retained in-frame rearrangements with V and J assigned. These tables miss some clones; where compared with another copy, unresolved V genes account for less than half of the shortfall, and the remainder is unexplained. This sample comprises fewer than 250,000 clones, around 93% of them detected only once. Less than 2% of the sample belongs to the ten largest clones. The sequence links TRBV14 to TRBJ2-7, with no confidently assigned D gene. The sequenced sample was blood. The receptor was isolated from a man under 40 in good health. The bases read TGTGCCAGCAGCCGCCTGACCTTGGGGTCTGAGGAGCAGTACTTC. The encoded protein is CASSRLTLGSEEQYF.